This T cell receptor beta chain was sequenced during a study of cytomegalovirus exposure and HLA in healthy donors. Per germline, CDR1 KGHSY and CDR2 FQNENV. This CDR3 spans 14 amino acids. Between the trimmed V and J ends, which lost 4 bases and 3 bases, there was a span of 12 bases. The primer mix had 60 Vbeta and 13 Jbeta primers. Repertoires were generated with immunoSEQ multiplex PCR, while TCRdb's copy carries only in-frame clones and drops some. This table has about 160,000 clones, 75% to 90% appearing once. The genes are TRBV16 and TRBJ1-2, with D unclear. The sequence came from a human donor in good health. The material sequenced was PBMCs. The CDR3 DNA reads TGTGCCAGCAGCCCAGTGGTTGGAGACTATGGCTACACCTTC. It is translated as CASSPVVGDYGYTF.